Below, 9 T cell receptor beta chains from the same sample are listed, as sequenced in a study of blood T cell repertoires in COVID-19. The protocol was immunoSEQ multiplex PCR, while the TCRdb copy is restricted to in-frame clones and leaves out a portion. In the table there are more than 100,000 clones, over 75% of which are singletons. The sample consisted of peripheral blood. These receptors all stem from a man aged 65 to 79 with active COVID-19.

This sequence joins TRBV29-1 and TRBJ2-2, with D possibly being TRBD1 (5 bases). The CDR3 sequence is 14 residues long. The V and J ends lost 7 bases and 1 base respectively, with 13 bases between them. CDR1 SQVTM and CDR2 ANQGSEA come from the germline V gene. This CDR3 is CSAELGLNTGELFF. In nucleotides, the CDR3 is TGCAGCGCCGAACTGGGGCTGAACACCGGGGAGCTGTTTTTT.

This sequence joins TRBV11-2 and TRBJ2-3; D possibly corresponds to TRBD2 (5 bases). Germline V gives CDR1 SGHAT, CDR2 FQNNGV. There are 15 residues in the CDR3. V was cut by 0 bases and J by 4 bases, with 11 bases left in between. The CDR3 here is CASSLERPDSDTQYF. Here the CDR3 DNA reads TGTGCCAGCAGCTTAGAACGCCCGGACTCAGATACGCAGTATTTT.

This chain uses TRBV5-4 with TRBJ1-6; perhaps TRBD1 as D (6 bases). Trimming cost V 3 bases and J 9 bases, with 16 bases left between them. The length of the CDR3 is 15 residues. CDR1 and CDR2 from the germline V gene are SGHNT and YYREEE (reference sequence). CDR3 DNA sequence: TGTGCCAGCAGCTCCGACAGGCAGAAAGCTTCACCCCTCCACTTT. It translates to CASSSDRQKASPLHF.

This chain connects TRBV19 to TRBJ2-2; TRBD2 matches at 7 bases. CDR3 length: 15 amino acids. CDR1 and CDR2 (germline): LNHDA, SQIVND (reference sequence). V lost 3 bases and J lost 6; bases outside the gene matches: 7. The chain's CDR3 is CASSILKSGAGELFF. The CDR3 DNA reads TGTGCCAGTAGTATTCTGAAGAGCGGGGCCGGGGAGCTGTTTTTT.

This sequence joins TRBV2 and TRBJ2-1; 8 positions agree with TRBD2. The CDR3 is made up of 15 amino acids. Germline V gene data show CDR1 as SNHLY and CDR2 as FYNNEI. After removal of 5 bases from V and 2 bases from J, the junction contained 5 bases not matched to a gene. The CDR3 loop is CASSSSGLAYNEQFF. The CDR3 DNA reads as TGTGCCAGCAGTTCTAGCGGGCTGGCCTACAATGAGCAGTTCTTC.

This chain connects TRBV4-1 to TRBJ2-5; the match to TRBD1 covers 8 bases. From germline, CDR1 is MGHRA and CDR2 YSYEKL. The J segment lost 4 bases and the V segment lost 2 bases, leaving 6 bases of the junction unmatched. The CDR3 length is 15 residues. This CDR3 is CASSQLTGGRETQYF. As DNA, the CDR3 is TGCGCCAGCAGCCAACTAACAGGGGGACGAGAGACCCAGTACTTC.

V gene TRBV6-2 or TRBV6-3 combines with J gene TRBJ1-5; D may be TRBD1 (6 bases). The V gene's germline CDR1 is MNHEY and CDR2 SVGEGT. The CDR3 has 15 amino acids. The V end lost 0 bases, the J end lost 4 bases, and 10 bases lay between the germline ends. The CDR3, as DNA: TGTGCCAGCAGTTACTCAAGGCAGGGGAATCAGCCCCAGCATTTT. Its protein product is CASSYSRQGNQPQHF.

The V call is TRBV15, the J call TRBJ2-7; the D gene is possibly TRBD1 (5 bases). V lost 4 bases and J lost 7, with 14 bases in between. Germline V gene lookup returns CDR1 LNHNV and CDR2 YYDKDF (reference sequence). The CDR3 is made up of 13 amino acids. The CDR3 DNA sequence: TGTGCCACCAGCAACAAGGGGCGTGAGGAGCAGTACTTC. Amino acid sequence: CATSNKGREEQYF.

The chain joins TRBV7-7 to TRBJ2-5; 9 bases are a match to TRBD1. Germline V CDR1 and CDR2: SSHAT, FNYEAQ (reference sequence). The CDR3 runs 16 residues. After removal of 5 bases from V and 4 bases from J, the junction contained 11 bases not matched to a gene. CDR3 bases: TGTGCCAGCAGCGTAACGGGACAGGGAGCGATAGAGACCCAGTACTTC. This sequence encodes CASSVTGQGAIETQYF. The full variable domain, in which reference TRBV7-7 and TRBJ2-5 provide the parts outside the CDR3, is GAGVSQSPRYKVTKRGQDVTLRCDPISSHATLYWYQQALGQGPEFLTYFNYEAQPDKSGLPSDRFSAERPEGSISTLTIQRTEQRDSAMYRCASSVTGQGAIETQYFGPGTRLLVL.